Below are 8 T cell receptor beta chains sequenced from a single sample in a study of T-cell reconstitution after alpha-beta-depleted transplantation in children. A TCRbeta library incorporating unique molecular identifiers was prepared. Via MiXCR, TCRdb re-called the PCR reads, giving one row per CDR3 protein. The table records hundreds of thousands of distinct CDR3 sequences, under 15% of them present only once. The source was PBMCs, collected before TCRalphabeta/CD19-depleted stem cell transplant. All receptors derive from a girl aged 2 to 10 with congenital amegakaryocytic thrombocytopenia, due to receive a stem cell transplant.

This clonotype turned up a few times. The chain joins TRBV20-1 to TRBJ1-2, with unresolved D. Germline CDR1 DFQATT, CDR2 SNEGSKA (reference sequence). V shed 1 base and J shed 0 bases, with 18 bases lying between them. The CDR3 is 17 amino acids. This chain's CDR3 is CSARGPPHATSNYGYTF. In DNA, the CDR3 is TGCAGTGCTAGAGGTCCTCCCCACGCAACCTCTAACTATGGCTACACCTTC.

This clonotype appeared many times. The J gene is TRBJ2-2, the V gene TRBV18; tentative D call: TRBD1 (6 bases). CDR1 is KGHSH, CDR2 LQKENI, per germline. The CDR3 has 15 residues. The ends were cut back, 2 bases at V and 4 bases at J, with 11 bases in the middle. As DNA, the CDR3 is TGTGCCAGCTCACCATTGACAGGAGGCACCGGGGAGCTGTTTTTT. Amino acid sequence: CASSPLTGGTGELFF.

This clonotype has ten or more counts. The V gene is TRBV10-3, the J gene TRBJ2-4; 8 bases agree with TRBD1. There are 17 residues in the CDR3. The trim removed 3 bases at V and 0 bases at J, leaving 7 bases unmatched. The germline V gene has CDR1 ENHRY and CDR2 SYGVKD. The CDR3 reads CAISEKGQGVAKNIQYF. The DNA of the CDR3 is TGTGCCATCAGTGAAAAAGGACAGGGAGTAGCCAAAAACATTCAGTACTTC.

This clonotype has more than one count but fewer than ten. CDR3 sequence (DNA): TGTGCCAGCGGTTACAGGGAATTCTACGAGCAGTACTTC. Its translation is CASGYREFYEQYF. The V and J genes are TRBV5-6 and TRBJ2-7; D might be TRBD1 (6 bases). Germline CDR1 reads SGHDT; CDR2 reads YYEEEE. V lost 7 bases and J 3 bases, leaving 14 bases between the germline ends. The CDR3 is 13 amino acids.

This clonotype was recorded at least ten times. The chain uses TRBV10-3 and TRBJ1-2; D unclear. CDR3 length equals 13 residues. Germline values: CDR1 ENHRY, CDR2 SYGVKD. V dropped 0 bases and J dropped 7 bases, with 9 bases sitting between them. The CDR3 reads CAISESTGSGYTF. CDR3 DNA sequence: TGTGCCATCAGTGAGTCGACTGGTTCTGGCTACACCTTC.

In its sample, this clonotype was seen many times. This sequence joins TRBV24-1 and TRBJ2-1; D is ambiguous. Germline CDR1 reads KGHDR; CDR2 reads SFDVKD. This CDR3 spans 16 amino acids. With 3 bases removed from V and 1 base from J, the gap between germline ends came to 12 bases. The CDR3 spells CATSDSKDVSYNEQFF. CDR3 bases: TGTGCCACCAGTGATAGTAAGGACGTGTCCTACAATGAGCAGTTCTTC.

This sequence joins TRBV5-6 and TRBJ1-1; a possible D gene is TRBD1 (5 bases). CDR1 is SGHDT, CDR2 YYEEEE, per germline. The CDR3 covers 14 residues. V was trimmed by 1 base and J by 5 bases, leaving 12 bases between them. CDR3 in amino acids: CASSLWQGRTEAFF. The DNA for the CDR3 is TGTGCCAGCAGCTTGTGGCAGGGTAGGACTGAAGCTTTCTTT.

This clonotype was detected only a few times. CDR3 sequence reads: CAWSVSLNTEAFF. The CDR3, as DNA: TGTGCCTGGAGTGTTTCTCTGAACACTGAAGCTTTCTTT. This chain uses TRBV30 with TRBJ1-1; D is unclear. Germline CDR1 reads GTSNPN; CDR2 reads SVGIG (reference sequence). V shed 0 bases and J shed 0 bases, with 5 bases lying between them. This CDR3 spans 13 amino acids.